This T cell receptor beta chain was identified in a study of blood T cell repertoires in COVID-19. The table came from immunoSEQ multiplex PCR; TCRdb's copy has only in-frame clones and leaves some out. The table records around 180,000 clones, approximately 80% of them present only once. The study assigned cohorts using participant-reported clinical history. This CDR3 is built from 14 residues. Germline V gives CDR1 LNHDA, CDR2 SQIVND (reference sequence). The trim removed 7 bases at V and 0 bases at J, leaving 3 bases unmatched. The chain is built from TRBV19 and TRBJ1-1, with 9 bases identical to TRBD1. The receptor's source is a man aged 50 or older who had recovered from COVID-19. Source material: PBMCs or T cells enriched from blood (not recorded which). The CDR3 bases are TGTGCCAGTACGGACAGGGGAATGAACACTGAAGCTTTCTTT. It translates to CASTDRGMNTEAFF.